This T cell receptor beta chain was sequenced in a study of monozygotic twins with inflammatory bowel disease. Germline loops: CDR1 SGHRS, CDR2 YFSETQ. The CDR3 is 13 residues long. Study-level findings and limits: Repertoire similarity did not differ between concordant and discordant twins, perhaps due to limited power. Distinct T cell subtypes could not be told apart. Clonotype sharing was lower in IBD patients than healthy twins, most markedly with disease activity.

Concerning this clonotype itself: The antigen remains unidentified.

TCRdb re-called the 5' RACE reads, yielding one record per CDR3 amino acid sequence without DNA. Here the sample table reports approximately 380,000 distinct CDR3 sequences. Specimen: blood. This sequence joins TRBV5-1 and TRBJ2-2. This sequence was found in a human donor with ulcerative colitis or Crohn's disease, or a healthy co-twin of an affected twin (not recorded which). CDR3 amino acids: CASSSRTTGELFF.